This T cell receptor beta chain was sequenced in a study of molecular identifiers for immune sequencing clone quantification. As for the study in general: Replicate RNA from roughly 18,000 or 92,000 naive CD8 T cells formed five aliquots; four were sequenced. Findings and limits, study-wide: Sizes of highly expanded clones could be underestimated through identical TCRs sharing a barcode. Clonotypes topping 20 RNA copies carried over 98% of effector molecules but under 1% of naive ones.

Trimming removed 6 bases from V and 4 bases from J; junction bases left unmatched: 7. Germline CDR1 and CDR2: SQVTM and ANQGSEA. The length of the CDR3 is 14 residues. One entry per CDR3 protein, called by TCRdb with MiXCR from the PCR reads. The sample lists approximately 54,000 distinct CDR3 sequences; less than 25% were seen once. This clonotype was observed at least ten times. Its antigen is not known. Sequencing used naive CD8+ T cells from blood, with Jurkat cell RNA spiked in. The subset here: FACS-sorted CD8+CD4-CCR7+CD45RA+ naive T cells. The chain links TRBV29-1 to TRBJ1-1; 11 bases map to TRBD1. The receptor was derived from a human donor in good health. Some libraries in this study had Jurkat cell RNA spiked in. The CDR3: CSVGTGTGGTEAFF. CDR3 DNA sequence: TGCAGCGTCGGGACCGGGACAGGGGGCACTGAAGCTTTCTTT.